The entry that follows covers one T cell receptor (beta chain) sequence. This clone was seen a handful of times. What this receptor recognizes is not known. No base quality values were provided; no much bigger clone lies one nucleotide off. CDR1 SGDLS and CDR2 YYNGEE were looked up in the germline V gene. Compared with germline, V lacks 3 bases and J lacks 1 base; bases without a gene match: 8. Including cysteine and phenylalanine, the CDR3 has 16 amino acids. The entry retains the CDR3 DNA only, 48 bases that are in frame from base 1. In Seattle, one collaborating source enrolled patients while the infection was active and tracked those patients longitudinally over the course of disease. Whole blood was collected in K2EDTA tubes by collaborating institutions according to the institutions' own protocols. For TCRbeta analysis, collaborator samples were shipped as frozen whole blood, as isolated PBMCs, or as DNA extracted from either sample type.

The data stem from a study of blood T cell repertoires in COVID-19 (dated by TCRdb to between 2020 and 2021). General notes on the study: Samples covering the acute and convalescent phases of COVID-19 were provided by collaborators in the United States, Italy and Spain. The prospective study material was composed of cDNA or gDNA derived from T cells, B-cell-depleted T cells, or PBMCs. Subjects who had been exposed to COVID-19, were actively infected with it, or had recovered from it provided the deeply sampled blood TCRbeta repertoires that made up the dataset. The repertoires were released in a freely available public database meant as a resource for research on the immune response to SARS-CoV-2. The samples were drawn from the first 160 participants of the ongoing ImmuneRACE study and from 950 to 1,500 subjects provided by 6 global collaborators. Sample metadata almost always included a de-identified subject ID, COVID-19 status, age in years and sex. Where available, HLA class I and class II types were taken from metadata supplied by the sample provider and were not determined by assay-based typing.

TCRbeta CDR3 regions were amplified from genomic DNA by means of the immunoSEQ Assay, a bias-controlled multiplex PCR. Turning to the authors' computational methods: Nucleated cell counts per sample were estimated from amplification of reference gene primers within the assay. To quantify the absolute abundance of each unique TCRbeta CDR3 rearrangement, sequence reads were collapsed and filtered. For each sample, productive Simpson clonality was calculated as the square root of Simpson's diversity index across productive rearrangements. Here the immuneACCESS table is served through TCRdb, limited to in-frame sequences with V and J called. Missing clones are a known gap in these copies; in checked studies unresolved V genes cover under half, and the rest lacks a known reason. Clone size and V and J calls were adopted from that table, with D and trimming inferred from the DNA. The sample yields hundreds of thousands of clones; 80% to 90% were counted once. The ten biggest clones cover around 3% of the sample.

The research as a whole found: How much clinical and demographic metadata was included differed by source and by participant, and the metadata was provided uncurated.

The sequence came from a woman younger than 45 with COVID-19, enrolled during active disease. The sequence links TRBV9 to TRBJ2-3; TRBD2 agrees with 7 junctional bases. The sample consisted of peripheral blood. In nucleotide form, the sequence is TGTGCCAGCAGCGCCCAGGGACTACCGGGCACAGATACGCAGTATTTT. The resulting protein is CASSAQGLPGTDTQYF.